This T cell receptor beta chain derives from a study of blood T cell repertoires in COVID-19. Study-wide background: Some COVID-19 samples were acute and others convalescent; all came from the United States, Italy and Spain. The analysed material was cDNA or gDNA that came from T cells, B-cell-depleted T cells, or PBMCs.

In the original analysis: Reference gene primer amplification gave estimated nucleated cell counts. The data were produced by immunoSEQ multiplex PCR, yet TCRdb's version contains in-frame clones alone and is incomplete. That table furnishes V, J and clone size, whereas the DNA furnished D and trimming. The sample yields just under 80,000 clones, around 80% seen once. The origin of this receptor is a woman in her seventies with acute or convalescent COVID-19. The sequencing sample was made of peripheral blood.

The CDR3 loop reads CASSAYRGEQYF. The CDR3 DNA follows: TGTGCCAGCAGCGCGTACAGGGGCGAGCAGTACTTC. This chain uses TRBV7-2 with TRBJ2-7; 7 bases map to TRBD1. Germline CDR1 is SGHTA and CDR2 is FQGNSA. V dropped 5 bases and J dropped 6; count of bases not matched to a gene: 4. The CDR3 is 12 amino acids.